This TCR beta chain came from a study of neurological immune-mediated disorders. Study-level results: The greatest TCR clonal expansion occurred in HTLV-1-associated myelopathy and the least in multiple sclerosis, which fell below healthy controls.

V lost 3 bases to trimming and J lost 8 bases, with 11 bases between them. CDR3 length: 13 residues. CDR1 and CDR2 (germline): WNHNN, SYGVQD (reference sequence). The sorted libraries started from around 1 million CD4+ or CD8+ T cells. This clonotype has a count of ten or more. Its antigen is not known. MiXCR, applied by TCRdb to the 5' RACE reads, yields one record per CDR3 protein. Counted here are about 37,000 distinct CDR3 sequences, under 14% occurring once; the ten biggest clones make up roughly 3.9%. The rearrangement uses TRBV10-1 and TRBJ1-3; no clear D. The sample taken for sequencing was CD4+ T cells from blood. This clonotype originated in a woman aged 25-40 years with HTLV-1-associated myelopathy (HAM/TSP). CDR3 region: CASSEAGTHTIYF. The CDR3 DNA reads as TGCGCCAGCAGTGAAGCGGGAACCCACACCATATATTTT.